The 21 T cell receptor beta chains listed next were all sequenced from one sample in a study of blood T cell repertoires in COVID-19 (dated by TCRdb to 2018 to 2020). Library method: the immunoSEQ multiplex PCR assay. Sourced from immuneACCESS, this table was stored by TCRdb with only in-frame sequences that have V and J called. A share of the clones is absent; for the studies checked, an unresolved V gene accounts for under half, and the remainder has no known explanation. The sample profile shows hundreds of thousands of clones; 85% of them were found once. The ten largest account for 2% to 3% of the sample. The sequencing input was PBMCs or T cells enriched from blood (not recorded which). These receptors all come from a woman between 45 and 65 years old who had recovered from COVID-19.

This clone was seen more than once but under ten times. V and J are TRBV3-1 (or the pseudogene TRBV3-2) and TRBJ2-7, with 8 bases lining up with TRBD1. The length of the CDR3 is 14 residues. The J segment lost 2 bases and the V segment lost 6 bases, leaving 6 bases of the junction unmatched. CDR1 and CDR2 (germline): LGHDT, YNNKEL (reference sequence). The CDR3 DNA is TGTGCCAGCAGGGCGCAGGGGGCTCCCTACGAGCAGTACTTC. This encodes CASRAQGAPYEQYF.

The sample holds one count of this clone. This chain joins TRBV19 and TRBJ1-5; D possibly corresponds to TRBD1 (5 bases). Trimming cost V 5 bases and J 4 bases, with 6 bases left between them. The CDR3 runs 12 residues. Germline-derived CDR1 and CDR2 are LNHDA and SQIVND (reference sequence). The CDR3 sequence is CASSQGNQPQHF. CDR3 DNA: TGTGCCAGTAGTCAGGGAAATCAGCCCCAGCATTTT.

This rearrangement joins TRBV7-7 to TRBJ2-5; 7 nucleotides line up with TRBD1. This CDR3 is 14 amino acids long. Looked up from germline, CDR1 is SSHAT and CDR2 is FNYEAQ (reference sequence). V shed 5 bases, J shed 0 bases, and the junction held 3 bases outside the gene matches. CDR3 residues: CASSQTGNQETQYF. For the CDR3, the DNA is TGTGCCAGCAGCCAGACAGGGAACCAAGAGACCCAGTACTTC.

This clone was observed a handful of times. The chain is built from TRBV29-1 and TRBJ1-2; the match to TRBD1 covers 9 bases. J gave up 6 bases and V 7 bases, and 6 bases lay outside the gene matches. In germline, CDR1 is SQVTM, CDR2 ANQGSEA. This CDR3 is built from 12 residues. The CDR3 DNA follows: TGCAGCGGTGGGGACAGGGAAGATGGCTACACCTTC. It codes for CSGGDREDGYTF. Combining the CDR3 with reference TRBV29-1 and TRBJ1-2 gives the whole variable domain SAVISQKPSRDICQRGTSLTIQCQVDSQVTMMFWYRQQPGQSLTLIATANQGSEATYESGFVIDKFPISRPNLTFSTLTVSNMSPEDSSIYLCSGGDREDGYTFGSGTRLTVV.

This clone was seen a few times. This chain connects TRBV15 to TRBJ2-7; the match to TRBD1 covers 7 bases. Trimming took 2 bases from V and 6 from J; bases not matched to a gene: 10. The CDR3 has 15 residues. Germline V lookup: CDR1 LNHNV, CDR2 YYDKDF (reference sequence). CDR3 loop: CATSRRTGGVGEQYF. In nucleotides, the CDR3 is TGTGCCACCAGCAGAAGGACAGGAGGTGTAGGCGAGCAGTACTTC.

The chain combines TRBV9 with TRBJ1-2; D might be TRBD1 (5 bases). Trimming shortened V by 4 bases and J by 7 bases, and 17 bases separated the two germline ends. The CDR3 consists of 14 residues. Germline lookup yields CDR1 SGDLS and CDR2 YYNGEE. This chain's CDR3 is CASSLQGGAGGYTF. CDR3 nucleotide sequence: TGTGCCAGCAGCCTACAAGGCGGGGCTGGTGGCTACACCTTC.

The rearrangement links TRBV5-6 to TRBJ1-5, with D perhaps matching TRBD1 (5 bases). CDR3 size: 15 residues. The V and J ends lost 3 bases and 3 bases respectively, with 13 bases between them. CDR1 and CDR2 (germline): SGHDT, YYEEEE. As DNA, the CDR3 is TGTGCCAGCAGCTCCTTCAGGGTGCCCAATCAGCCCCAGCATTTT. Amino acid sequence: CASSSFRVPNQPQHF.

The chain couples TRBV5-6 to TRBJ1-2, with a weak D call TRBD1 (5 bases). CDR1 and CDR2 from the germline V gene are SGHDT and YYEEEE. The CDR3 runs to 14 residues. V was trimmed by 4 bases and J by 4 bases, leaving 14 bases between them. The CDR3 DNA reads as TGTGCCAGCAGCCCCCGTTTGGGGGGCTATGGCTACACCTTC. Amino acid sequence: CASSPRLGGYGYTF.

V and J are TRBV19 and TRBJ2-7; 9 bases are shared with TRBD1. There are 11 residues in the CDR3. The germline gives CDR1 LNHDA, CDR2 SQIVND (reference sequence). Trimming at V came to 8 bases and at J to 9 bases, leaving 5 bases not matched to a gene. The DNA of the CDR3 is TGTGCCAGTTCGACAGGGGGGCCGCAGTACTTC. It is translated as CASSTGGPQYF. The whole variable domain, filled in from reference TRBV19 and TRBJ2-7, reads DGGITQSPKYLFRKEGQNVTLSCEQNLNHDAMYWYRQDPGQGLRLIYYSQIVNDFQKGDIAEGYSVSREKKESFPLTVTSAQKNPTAFYLCASSTGGPQYFGPGTRLTVT.

The J gene is TRBJ2-1, the V gene TRBV4-2; 10 nucleotides align to TRBD2. The J segment lost 0 bases and the V segment lost 2 bases, leaving 4 bases of the junction unmatched. The V gene's germline CDR1 is LGHNA and CDR2 YNFKEQ. The CDR3 sequence is 17 residues long. The CDR3 bases are TGTGCCAGCAGCCAATTTAGCGGGAGGAGCTCCTACAATGAGCAGTTCTTC. This codes for CASSQFSGRSSYNEQFF.

The V and J genes are TRBV19 and TRBJ1-1, with 8 nucleotides matching TRBD1. From germline, CDR1 is LNHDA and CDR2 SQIVND (reference sequence). This CDR3 comprises 15 residues. Trimming cost V 5 bases and J 4 bases; bases outside gene matches: 9. This CDR3 is CASSAYGTGTTEAFF. The CDR3 coding sequence is TGTGCCAGTAGTGCCTACGGGACAGGAACCACTGAAGCTTTCTTT.

This clone has a single count. The V call is TRBV5-8, the J call TRBJ2-2, with a tentative D call TRBD2 (5 bases). Germline V CDR1 and CDR2: SGHTS, YDEGEE. CDR3 length equals 14 residues. Deletions cut 1 base from V and 4 bases from J, with 8 bases between. The CDR3 DNA sequence: TGTGCCAGCAGCTTGTTACGGGGCACCGGGGAGCTGTTTTTT. Translation: CASSLLRGTGELFF.

Here the CDR3 DNA reads TGTGCCAGCAGCCTACGGGGAGGGGGTTCCTACGAGCAGTACTTC. Translated, it gives CASSLRGGGSYEQYF. The chain links TRBV7-9 to TRBJ2-7; a weak D match, TRBD2 (7 bases). Trimming shortened V by 5 bases and J by 1 base, and 15 bases separated the two germline ends. This CDR3 region has 15 residues. The germline CDR1 and CDR2 sequences are SEHNR and FQNEAQ (reference sequence).

The V gene is TRBV28, the J gene TRBJ1-2, with TRBD1 matching over 8 bases. CDR3 length: 12 amino acids. From germline, CDR1 is MDHEN and CDR2 SYDVKM. The ends lost 8 bases at V and 6 bases at J; junction bases unmatched: 5. CDR3 nucleotides: TGTGCCAGCCAGGACAGGGTTGATGGCTACACCTTC. Its protein product is CASQDRVDGYTF.

V gene TRBV6-2 or TRBV6-3 combines with J gene TRBJ2-2, with 10 bases identical to TRBD1. Germline CDR1 and CDR2: MNHEY and SVGEGT. Trimming took 5 bases from V and 3 from J; bases not matched to a gene: 15. The CDR3 is 19 residues long. The CDR3 here is CASSDPRTGGVLHTGELFF. The CDR3 DNA reads TGTGCCAGCAGTGACCCTCGGACAGGGGGAGTTTTGCACACCGGGGAGCTGTTTTTT.

The gene calls are TRBV12-3 or TRBV12-4 and TRBJ1-5; D gene ambiguous. V gave up 2 bases and J gave up 7 bases, with 6 bases separating them. The CDR3 loop spans 12 amino acids. The CDR3 sequence: CASSLSRQPQHF. CDR3 sequence (DNA): TGTGCCAGCAGTTTATCTCGGCAGCCCCAGCATTTT.

This clone came up a few times. The rearrangement uses TRBV7-2 and TRBJ1-2, with 7 bases matching TRBD1. The CDR3 runs to 15 residues. Trimming at V came to 1 base and at J to 6 bases, leaving 8 bases not matched to a gene. Per germline, CDR1 SGHTA and CDR2 FQGNSA. The CDR3 protein is CASSLDLRGRDGYTF. Here the CDR3 DNA reads TGTGCCAGCAGCTTAGATTTAAGGGGGCGGGATGGCTACACCTTC.

This clone appeared a single time. The V call is TRBV15, the J call TRBJ1-4; 8 bases agree with TRBD1. Germline CDR1 is LNHNV and CDR2 is YYDKDF (reference sequence). The V and J ends lost 6 bases and 7 bases, in that order; junction bases with no gene match: 13. The CDR3 is 16 residues long. The CDR3 DNA follows: TGTGCCACCAGGCTCCAATTGACAGGGGCGGTTGAAAAACTGTTTTTT. This encodes CATRLQLTGAVEKLFF.

J is TRBJ1-2 and V is TRBV28; D remains unclear. This CDR3 has 13 amino acids. Germline V gene data show CDR1 as MDHEN and CDR2 as SYDVKM. V was trimmed by 3 bases and J by 4 bases, leaving 9 bases between them. CDR3: CASSLSRPYGYTF. CDR3 bases: TGTGCCAGCAGTTTGTCTAGGCCCTATGGCTACACCTTC.

The chain couples TRBV27 to TRBJ2-2; TRBD1 matches at 8 bases. CDR3 length: 15 amino acids. Germline trimming cut 5 bases from V and 5 bases from J; bases unmatched to any gene: 7. CDR1 and CDR2 from the germline V gene are MNHEY and SMNVEV (reference sequence). The CDR3 DNA reads as TGTGCCAGCAGTCCGACAGGGGATGGGACCGGGGAGCTGTTTTTT. It codes for CASSPTGDGTGELFF.

This clone came up a few times. The chain employs TRBV7-9 and TRBJ2-2; perhaps TRBD1 as D (6 bases). There are 15 residues in the CDR3. Germline lookup yields CDR1 SEHNR and CDR2 FQNEAQ (reference sequence). Trimming cost V 6 bases and J 5 bases, with 16 bases left between them. CDR3 in DNA: TGTGCCAGCAGACTCAAACAGGGAAGTACCGGGGAGCTGTTTTTT. Translating gives CASRLKQGSTGELFF.